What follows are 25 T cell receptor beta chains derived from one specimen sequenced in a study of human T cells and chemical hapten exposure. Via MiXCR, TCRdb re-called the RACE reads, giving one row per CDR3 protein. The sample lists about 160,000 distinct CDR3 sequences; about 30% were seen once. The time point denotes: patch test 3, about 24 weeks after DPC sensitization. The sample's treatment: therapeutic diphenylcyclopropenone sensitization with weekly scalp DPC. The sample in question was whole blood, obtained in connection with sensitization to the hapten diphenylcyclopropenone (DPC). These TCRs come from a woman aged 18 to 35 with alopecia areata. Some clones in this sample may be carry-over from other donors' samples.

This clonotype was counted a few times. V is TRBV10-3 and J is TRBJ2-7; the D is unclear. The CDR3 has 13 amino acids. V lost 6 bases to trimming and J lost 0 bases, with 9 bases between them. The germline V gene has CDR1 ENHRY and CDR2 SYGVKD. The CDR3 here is CAIRLPSSYEQYF. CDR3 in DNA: TGTGCCATCAGATTGCCTAGCTCCTACGAGCAGTACTTC.

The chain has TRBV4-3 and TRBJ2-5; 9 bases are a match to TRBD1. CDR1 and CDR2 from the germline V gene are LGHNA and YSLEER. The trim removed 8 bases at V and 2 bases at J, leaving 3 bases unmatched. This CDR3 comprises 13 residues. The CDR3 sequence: CASGDRVQETQYF. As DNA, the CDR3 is TGCGCCAGCGGGGACAGGGTGCAAGAGACCCAGTACTTC.

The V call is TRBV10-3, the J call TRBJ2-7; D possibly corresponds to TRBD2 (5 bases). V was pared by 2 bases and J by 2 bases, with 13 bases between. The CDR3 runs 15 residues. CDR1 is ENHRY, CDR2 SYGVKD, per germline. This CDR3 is CAISELISEAYEQYF. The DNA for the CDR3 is TGTGCCATCAGTGAGCTAATTAGCGAAGCCTACGAGCAGTACTTC.

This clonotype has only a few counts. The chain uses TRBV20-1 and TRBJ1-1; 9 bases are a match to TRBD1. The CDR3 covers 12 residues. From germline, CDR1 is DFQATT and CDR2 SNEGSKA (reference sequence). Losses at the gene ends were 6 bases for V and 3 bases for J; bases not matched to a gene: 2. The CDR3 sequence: CSAWTGDTEAFF. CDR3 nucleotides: TGCAGTGCGTGGACAGGGGACACTGAAGCTTTCTTT.

The CDR3 region is CASSPRVTKGETQYF. For the CDR3, the DNA is TGTGCCAGCAGCCCACGGGTCACTAAGGGGGAGACCCAGTACTTC. This sequence joins TRBV7-2 and TRBJ2-5, with TRBD1 as a possible D gene (5 bases). Trimming stripped 5 bases from V and 5 bases from J, with 18 bases between. CDR1 is SGHTA, CDR2 FQGNSA, per germline. The CDR3 covers 15 residues.

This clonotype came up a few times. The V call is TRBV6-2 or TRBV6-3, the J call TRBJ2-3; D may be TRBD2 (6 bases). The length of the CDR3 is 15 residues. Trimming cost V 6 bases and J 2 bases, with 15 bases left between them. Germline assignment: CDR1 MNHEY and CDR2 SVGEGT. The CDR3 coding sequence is TGTGCCAGCAGACCGGCGGGACGGCACACAGATACGCAGTATTTT. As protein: CASRPAGRHTDTQYF.

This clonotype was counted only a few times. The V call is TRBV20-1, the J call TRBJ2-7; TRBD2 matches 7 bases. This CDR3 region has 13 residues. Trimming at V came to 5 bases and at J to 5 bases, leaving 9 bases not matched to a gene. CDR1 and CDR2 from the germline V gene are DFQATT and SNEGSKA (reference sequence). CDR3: CSAAFGREDEQYF. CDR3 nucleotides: TGCAGTGCTGCCTTTGGGAGGGAGGACGAGCAGTACTTC.

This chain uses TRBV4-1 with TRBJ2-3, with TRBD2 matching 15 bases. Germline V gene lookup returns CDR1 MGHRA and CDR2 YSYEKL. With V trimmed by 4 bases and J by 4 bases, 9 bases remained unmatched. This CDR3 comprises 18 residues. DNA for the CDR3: TGCGCCAGCAGCCCTTGGGGACTAGCGGGAGGTGAGGCAGATACGCAGTATTTT. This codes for CASSPWGLAGGEADTQYF.

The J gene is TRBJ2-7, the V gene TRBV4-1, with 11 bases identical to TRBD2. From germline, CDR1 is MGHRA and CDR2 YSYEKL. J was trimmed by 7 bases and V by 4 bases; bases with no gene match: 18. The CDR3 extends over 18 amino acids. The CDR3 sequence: CASSPLGSSGRVTGEQYF. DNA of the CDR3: TGCGCCAGCAGCCCTCTAGGGAGTAGCGGGAGGGTTACAGGGGAGCAGTACTTC.

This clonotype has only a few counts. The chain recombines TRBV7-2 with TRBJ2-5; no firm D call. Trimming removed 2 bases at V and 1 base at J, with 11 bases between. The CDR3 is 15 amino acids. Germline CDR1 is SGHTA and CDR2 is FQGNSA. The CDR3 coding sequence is TGTGCCAGCAGCTTATTCGGGCGGTCCCAAGAGACCCAGTACTTC. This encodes CASSLFGRSQETQYF. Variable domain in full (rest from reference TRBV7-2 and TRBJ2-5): GAGVSQSPSNKVTEKGKDVELRCDPISGHTALYWYRQSLGQGLEFLIYFQGNSAPDKSGLPSDRFSAERTGGSVSTLTIQRTQQEDSAVYLCASSLFGRSQETQYFGPGTRLLVL.

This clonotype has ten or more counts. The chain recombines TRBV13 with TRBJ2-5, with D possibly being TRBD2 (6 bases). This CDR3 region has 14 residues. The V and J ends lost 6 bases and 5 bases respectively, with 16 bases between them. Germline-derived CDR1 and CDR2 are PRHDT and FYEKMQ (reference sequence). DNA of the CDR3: TGTGCCAGCAGACTCACCGGGACTTTGGAGACCCAGTACTTC. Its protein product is CASRLTGTLETQYF.

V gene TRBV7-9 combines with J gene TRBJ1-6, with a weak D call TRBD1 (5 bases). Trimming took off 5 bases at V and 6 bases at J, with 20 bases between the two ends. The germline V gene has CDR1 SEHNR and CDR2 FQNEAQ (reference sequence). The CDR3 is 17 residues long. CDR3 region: CASSRPSGGRSNSPLHF. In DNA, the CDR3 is TGTGCCAGCAGCCGGCCCTCGGGGGGTCGAAGTAATTCACCCCTCCACTTT.

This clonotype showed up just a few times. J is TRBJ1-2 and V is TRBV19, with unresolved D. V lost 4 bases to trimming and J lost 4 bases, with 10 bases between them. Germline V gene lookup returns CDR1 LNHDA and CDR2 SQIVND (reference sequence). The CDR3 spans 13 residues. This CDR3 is CASSTDGLYGYTF. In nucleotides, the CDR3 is TGTGCCAGTAGTACGGACGGCCTCTATGGCTACACCTTC.

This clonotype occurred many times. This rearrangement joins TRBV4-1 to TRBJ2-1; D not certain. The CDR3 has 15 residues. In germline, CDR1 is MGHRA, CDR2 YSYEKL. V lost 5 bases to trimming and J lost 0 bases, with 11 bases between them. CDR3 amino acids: CASSELESSYNEQFF. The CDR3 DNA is TGCGCCAGCAGCGAGCTGGAGAGCTCCTACAATGAGCAGTTCTTC.

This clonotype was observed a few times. The CDR3 sequence: CAISEQGEETQYF. For the CDR3, the DNA is TGTGCCATCAGTGAGCAAGGTGAAGAGACCCAGTACTTC. The chain links TRBV10-3 to TRBJ2-5, with D uncertain. V lost 2 bases to trimming and J lost 3 bases, with 7 bases between them. The germline V gene has CDR1 ENHRY and CDR2 SYGVKD. The CDR3 is made up of 13 amino acids.

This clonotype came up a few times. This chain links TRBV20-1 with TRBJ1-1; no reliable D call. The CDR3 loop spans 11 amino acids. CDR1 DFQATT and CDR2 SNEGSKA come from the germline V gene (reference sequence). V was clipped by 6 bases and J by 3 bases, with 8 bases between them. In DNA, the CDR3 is TGCAGTGCGCAGAGGGACACTGAAGCTTTCTTT. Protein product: CSAQRDTEAFF.

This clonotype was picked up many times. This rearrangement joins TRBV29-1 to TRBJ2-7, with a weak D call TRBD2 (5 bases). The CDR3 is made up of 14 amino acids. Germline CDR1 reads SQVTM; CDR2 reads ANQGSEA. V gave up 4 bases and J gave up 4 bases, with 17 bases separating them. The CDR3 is CSVGGRSGKYEQYF. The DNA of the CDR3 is TGCAGCGTTGGAGGCAGATCGGGGAAATACGAGCAGTACTTC.

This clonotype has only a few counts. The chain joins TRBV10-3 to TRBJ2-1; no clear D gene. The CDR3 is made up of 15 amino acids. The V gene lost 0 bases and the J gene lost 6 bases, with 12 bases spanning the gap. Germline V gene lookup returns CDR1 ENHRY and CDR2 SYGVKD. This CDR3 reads CAISESPDLVNEQFF. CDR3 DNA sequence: TGTGCCATCAGTGAGTCCCCTGACTTAGTCAATGAGCAGTTCTTC.

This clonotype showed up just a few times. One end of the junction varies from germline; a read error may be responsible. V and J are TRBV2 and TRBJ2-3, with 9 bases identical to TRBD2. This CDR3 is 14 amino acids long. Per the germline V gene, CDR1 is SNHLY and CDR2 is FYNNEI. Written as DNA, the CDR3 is TGTGCCAGCAGCCCGGGGACTAGCAGAGATACGCAGTATTTT. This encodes CASSPGTSRDTQYF.

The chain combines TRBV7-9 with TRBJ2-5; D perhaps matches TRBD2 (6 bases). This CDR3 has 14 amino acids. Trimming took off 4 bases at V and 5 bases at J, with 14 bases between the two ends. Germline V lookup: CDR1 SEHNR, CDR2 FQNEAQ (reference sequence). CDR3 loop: CASSSPGGRETQYF. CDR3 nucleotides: TGTGCCAGCAGCTCCCCCGGGGGACGGGAGACCCAGTACTTC.

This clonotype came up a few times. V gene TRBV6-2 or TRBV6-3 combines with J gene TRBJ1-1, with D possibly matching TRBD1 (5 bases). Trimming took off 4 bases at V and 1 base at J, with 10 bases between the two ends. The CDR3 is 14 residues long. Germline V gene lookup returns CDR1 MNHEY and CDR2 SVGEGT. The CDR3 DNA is TGTGCCAGCAGTTTCTTTCAGGGGAACACTGAAGCTTTCTTT. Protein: CASSFFQGNTEAFF.

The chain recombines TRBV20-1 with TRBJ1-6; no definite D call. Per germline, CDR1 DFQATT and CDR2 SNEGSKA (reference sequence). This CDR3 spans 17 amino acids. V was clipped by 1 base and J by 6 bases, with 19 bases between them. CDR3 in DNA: TGCAGTGCTAGAGGTACCTCTGGGTCCCTCCGTAATTCACCCCTCCACTTT. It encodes CSARGTSGSLRNSPLHF.

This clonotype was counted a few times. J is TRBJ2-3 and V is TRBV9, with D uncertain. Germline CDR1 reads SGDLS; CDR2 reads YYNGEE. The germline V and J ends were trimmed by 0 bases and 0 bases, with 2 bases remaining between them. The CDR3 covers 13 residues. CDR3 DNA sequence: TGTGCCAGCAGCGTAGTTAGCACAGATACGCAGTATTTT. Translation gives CASSVVSTDTQYF.

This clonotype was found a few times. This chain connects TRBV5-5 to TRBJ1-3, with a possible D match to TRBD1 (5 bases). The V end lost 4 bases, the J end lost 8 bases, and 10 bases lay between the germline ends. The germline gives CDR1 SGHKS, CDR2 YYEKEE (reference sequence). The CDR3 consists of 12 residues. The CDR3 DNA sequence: TGTGCCAGCAGCACATCGGGGGACACCATATATTTT. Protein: CASSTSGDTIYF.

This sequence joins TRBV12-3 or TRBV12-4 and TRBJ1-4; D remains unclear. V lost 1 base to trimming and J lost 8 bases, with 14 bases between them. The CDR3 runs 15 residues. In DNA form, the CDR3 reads TGTGCCAGCAGTTTAGATCCTATCGGAGGGGAAAAACTGTTTTTT. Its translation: CASSLDPIGGEKLFF.